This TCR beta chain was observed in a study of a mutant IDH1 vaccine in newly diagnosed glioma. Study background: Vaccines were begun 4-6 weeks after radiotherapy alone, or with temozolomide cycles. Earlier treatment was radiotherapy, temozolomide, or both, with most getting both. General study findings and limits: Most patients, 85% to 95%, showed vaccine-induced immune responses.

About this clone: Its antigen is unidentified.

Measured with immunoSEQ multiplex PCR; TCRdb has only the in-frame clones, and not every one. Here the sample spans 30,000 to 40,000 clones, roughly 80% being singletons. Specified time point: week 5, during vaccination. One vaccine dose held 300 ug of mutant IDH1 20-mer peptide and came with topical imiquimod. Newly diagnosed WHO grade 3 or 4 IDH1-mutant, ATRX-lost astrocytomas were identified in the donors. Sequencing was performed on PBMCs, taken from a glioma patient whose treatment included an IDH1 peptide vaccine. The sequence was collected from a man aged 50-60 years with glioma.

CDR3 region: CASGEESRNTIYF. CDR3 DNA: TGTGCCAGTGGGGAGGAAAGCAGAAACACCATATATTTT. The rearrangement joins TRBV2 to TRBJ1-3; D uncertain. V lost 9 bases and J lost 5, with 14 bases in between. Germline lookup yields CDR1 SNHLY and CDR2 FYNNEI. This CDR3 is built from 13 residues.